The rows below give T cell receptor beta chains drawn from one sample of a study of PD-L1 blockade in urothelial cancer. Here immunoSEQ multiplex PCR was the method, and the copy in TCRdb shows in-frame clones only, minus some. The table records about 130,000 clones, around 86% of them present only once. The sequencing used PBMCs, collected around atezolizumab (anti-PD-L1) treatment. These receptors all come from a man aged 45-65 years with urothelial cancer. CDR3s include the opening cysteine and the closing phenylalanine or tryptophan. A D gene is named only where the DNA matches it firmly. A clone size is listed for some rows: how often the clone was seen (once, few, many), or a class if it is expanded.

j_gene: TRBJ2-7
d_gene: TRBD2
v_gene: TRBV2
abundance: -
CDR3nt: TGTGCCAGCAGTGATTGGCTAGCGGGAGGCCACGAGCAGTACTTC
CDR3aa: CASSDWLAGGHEQYF

j_gene: TRBJ2-2
d_gene: -
v_gene: TRBV7-3
abundance: -
CDR3nt: TGTGCCAGCAGCGTCGGACTCCCGAACACCGGGGAGCTGTTTTTT
CDR3aa: CASSVGLPNTGELFF

j_gene: TRBJ2-1
d_gene: -
v_gene: TRBV9
abundance: -
CDR3nt: TGTGCCAGCAGCGTAGATGATCCTAGCTCCTACAATGAGCAGTTCTTC
CDR3aa: CASSVDDPSSYNEQFF

j_gene: TRBJ2-6
d_gene: -
v_gene: TRBV2
abundance: -
CDR3nt: TGTGCCAGCAGAGACAGTTCTGGGGCCAACGTCCTGACTTTC
CDR3aa: CASRDSSGANVLTF

j_gene: TRBJ2-7
d_gene: TRBD1
v_gene: TRBV10-3
abundance: -
CDR3nt: TGTGCCATCAAAGGGACAGGGTACGAGCAGTACTTC
CDR3aa: CAIKGTGYEQYF

j_gene: TRBJ2-7
d_gene: TRBD1
v_gene: TRBV30
abundance: -
CDR3nt: TGTGCCTGGAGTTATCCCCAGGGGGCAAAGTACTTC
CDR3aa: CAWSYPQGAKYF

j_gene: TRBJ2-5
d_gene: TRBD2
v_gene: TRBV9
abundance: -
CDR3nt: TGTGCCAGCAGCGTAGCTGTAGCGGGAGGGTTCATGACCCAGTACTTC
CDR3aa: CASSVAVAGGFMTQYF

j_gene: TRBJ2-3
d_gene: TRBD1
v_gene: TRBV2
abundance: once
CDR3nt: TGTGCCAGCATCCTAGACAGGGTCGCAGATACGCAGTATTTT
CDR3aa: CASILDRVADTQYF

j_gene: TRBJ1-5
d_gene: -
v_gene: TRBV28
abundance: -
CDR3nt: TGTGCCAGCAAAGCCAATCAGCCCCAGCATTTT
CDR3aa: CASKANQPQHF

j_gene: TRBJ2-7
d_gene: -
v_gene: TRBV19
abundance: -
CDR3nt: TGTGCCAGTAGTTTGGACGGACTCACCTACGAGCAGTACTTC
CDR3aa: CASSLDGLTYEQYF

j_gene: TRBJ1-1
d_gene: -
v_gene: TRBV30
abundance: -
CDR3nt: TGTGCCTGGAGTCGGCAGGGGTGGCCGATAGCTTTCTTT
CDR3aa: CAWSRQGWPIAFF

j_gene: TRBJ1-3
d_gene: -
v_gene: TRBV28
abundance: -
CDR3nt: TGTGCCAGTGGCCCTGCCGGACTATCTGGAAACACCATATATTTT
CDR3aa: CASGPAGLSGNTIYF

j_gene: TRBJ1-2
d_gene: TRBD1
v_gene: TRBV6-4
abundance: -
CDR3nt: TGTGCCAGCAGGACAGGGGGCGGAGGCTACACCTTC
CDR3aa: CASRTGGGGYTF

j_gene: TRBJ1-1
d_gene: -
v_gene: TRBV7-2
abundance: -
CDR3nt: TGTGCCAGCAGTAGACGGTCGGGAGACACTGAAGCTTTCTTT
CDR3aa: CASSRRSGDTEAFF

j_gene: TRBJ1-1
d_gene: TRBD1
v_gene: TRBV5-4
abundance: -
CDR3nt: TGTGCCAGCACCCAAACAGGGGCGATGTCTGTTAACACTGAAGCTTTCTTT
CDR3aa: CASTQTGAMSVNTEAFF

j_gene: TRBJ2-3
d_gene: -
v_gene: TRBV6-1
abundance: -
CDR3nt: TGTGCCAGCAGTGAGAGACTCGCCACAGATACGCAGTATTTT
CDR3aa: CASSERLATDTQYF

j_gene: TRBJ2-5
d_gene: -
v_gene: TRBV7-3
abundance: -
CDR3nt: TGTGCCAGCAGCATGGACTACCAAGAGACCCAGTACTTC
CDR3aa: CASSMDYQETQYF

j_gene: TRBJ1-1
d_gene: TRBD1
v_gene: TRBV5-6
abundance: -
CDR3nt: TGTGCCAGCAGCTCGTACAGGGGGGAAGCTTTCTTT
CDR3aa: CASSSYRGEAFF

j_gene: TRBJ2-2
d_gene: TRBD2
v_gene: TRBV10-3
abundance: many
CDR3nt: TGTGCCATCACCACGGGACTAGCGGGAGAACCGAACACCGGGGAGCTGTTTTTT
CDR3aa: CAITTGLAGEPNTGELFF

j_gene: TRBJ2-7
d_gene: -
v_gene: TRBV4-1
abundance: -
CDR3nt: TGCGCCAGCAGCCAGATCCAGGGCGAGCAGTACTTC
CDR3aa: CASSQIQGEQYF

j_gene: TRBJ2-1
d_gene: TRBD2
v_gene: TRBV7-8
abundance: -
CDR3nt: TGTGCCAGCAGCCCCGGACTAGGAAGTGACAATGAGCAGTTCTTC
CDR3aa: CASSPGLGSDNEQFF

j_gene: TRBJ2-5
d_gene: TRBD2
v_gene: TRBV5-1
abundance: once
CDR3nt: TGCGCCAGCAGCACGGGGTCTAGCGGGAGTAGGGAGACCCAGTACTTC
CDR3aa: CASSTGSSGSRETQYF

j_gene: TRBJ1-3
d_gene: -
v_gene: TRBV7-3
abundance: -
CDR3nt: TGTGCCAGCAGCTTACACGGTGGCTCTGGAAACACCATATATTTT
CDR3aa: CASSLHGGSGNTIYF

j_gene: TRBJ1-4
d_gene: TRBD1
v_gene: TRBV6-5
abundance: -
CDR3nt: TGTGCCAGCAGTTACGAGGGGGCGACTAATGAAAAACTGTTTTTT
CDR3aa: CASSYEGATNEKLFF

j_gene: TRBJ2-3
d_gene: -
v_gene: TRBV1
abundance: -
CDR3nt: TGCACCAGCAGCCATTCCTCCGACAGGGGGCCATCAGATACGCAGTATTTT
CDR3aa: CTSSHSSDRGPSDTQYF

j_gene: TRBJ1-5
d_gene: TRBD1
v_gene: TRBV27
abundance: -
CDR3nt: TGTGCCAGCAGTTTAGGGACGGACAGGGGTCCTGATCAGCCCCAGCATTTT
CDR3aa: CASSLGTDRGPDQPQHF

j_gene: TRBJ1-4
d_gene: -
v_gene: TRBV6-1
abundance: -
CDR3nt: TGTGGATCTAGAGCTAATGAAAAACTGTTTTTT
CDR3aa: CGSRANEKLFF

j_gene: TRBJ1-6
d_gene: -
v_gene: TRBV14
abundance: few
CDR3nt: TGTGCCAGCAGTCGACAGTTAACCAATTCACCCCTCCACTTT
CDR3aa: CASSRQLTNSPLHF

j_gene: TRBJ1-2
d_gene: TRBD1
v_gene: TRBV28
abundance: -
CDR3nt: TGTGCCAGCAGTTTTAGGGGGCGGTGGGCCTCGGGCTACACCTTC
CDR3aa: CASSFRGRWASGYTF

j_gene: TRBJ1-1
d_gene: -
v_gene: TRBV5-3
abundance: -
CDR3nt: TGTGCCAGAAGCACGCCCAGGGGTAAGGCTTTCTTT
CDR3aa: CARSTPRGKAFF

j_gene: TRBJ1-1
d_gene: -
v_gene: TRBV28
abundance: -
CDR3nt: TGTGCCAGCAGTTTACCTCTCACCGGGGGATCCGAAGCTTTCTTT
CDR3aa: CASSLPLTGGSEAFF

j_gene: TRBJ1-6
d_gene: -
v_gene: TRBV11-2
abundance: few
CDR3nt: TGTGCCAGCAGCTTAGTGGGGAGGGGTAATTCACCCCTCCACTTT
CDR3aa: CASSLVGRGNSPLHF

j_gene: TRBJ2-1
d_gene: TRBD2
v_gene: TRBV27
abundance: -
CDR3nt: TGTGCCAGCAAGGGGGGAACTAGCGGCTACAATGAGCAGTTCTTC
CDR3aa: CASKGGTSGYNEQFF

j_gene: TRBJ2-2
d_gene: TRBD1
v_gene: TRBV11-3
abundance: -
CDR3nt: TGTGCCAGCAGCTTGGGACCGGGACAGGGGGCCGGGGAGCTGTTTTTT
CDR3aa: CASSLGPGQGAGELFF

j_gene: TRBJ1-2
d_gene: -
v_gene: TRBV5-8
abundance: few
CDR3nt: TGTGCCAGCAGCCCCCAGACAGACAACTATGGCTACACCTTC
CDR3aa: CASSPQTDNYGYTF

j_gene: TRBJ2-3
d_gene: TRBD2
v_gene: TRBV19
abundance: -
CDR3nt: TGTGCCAGTAGTATAGCCTTGGAGACTAGCGGGAGGGCCCTTCCAGATACGCAGTATTTT
CDR3aa: CASSIALETSGRALPDTQYF

j_gene: TRBJ2-3
d_gene: -
v_gene: TRBV25-1
abundance: -
CDR3nt: TGTGCCAGCAGTGCAGCGGGTTCAGATACGCAGTATTTT
CDR3aa: CASSAAGSDTQYF

j_gene: TRBJ1-1
d_gene: TRBD1
v_gene: TRBV2
abundance: -
CDR3nt: TGTGCCAGCCGGGACAGGGGGCTTGCCACTGAAGCTTTCTTT
CDR3aa: CASRDRGLATEAFF

j_gene: TRBJ2-5
d_gene: -
v_gene: TRBV6-1
abundance: -
CDR3nt: TGTGCCAGCACTGTCCCTGGGCGAGAGACCCAGTACTTC
CDR3aa: CASTVPGRETQYF

j_gene: TRBJ1-1
d_gene: TRBD1
v_gene: TRBV12-5
abundance: -
CDR3nt: TGTGCTAGTGGCACAGGGGACACTGAAGCTTTCTTT
CDR3aa: CASGTGDTEAFF

j_gene: TRBJ2-1
d_gene: TRBD2
v_gene: TRBV2
abundance: few
CDR3nt: TGTGCCAGTAGCGGGAGTTACAATGAGCAGTTCTTC
CDR3aa: CASSGSYNEQFF

j_gene: TRBJ1-3
d_gene: -
v_gene: TRBV28
abundance: -
CDR3nt: TGTGCCAGCAGATCCTCAGGTAGCGCGTTAGGAAACACCATATATTTT
CDR3aa: CASRSSGSALGNTIYF

j_gene: TRBJ1-3
d_gene: -
v_gene: TRBV28
abundance: -
CDR3nt: TGTGCCAGCACTCAGGTGCAGGCAAGAAACACCATATATTTT
CDR3aa: CASTQVQARNTIYF

j_gene: TRBJ2-7
d_gene: -
v_gene: TRBV5-1
abundance: -
CDR3nt: TGCGCCAAAACACGAACATCCTACGAGCAGTACTTC
CDR3aa: CAKTRTSYEQYF

j_gene: TRBJ1-6
d_gene: -
v_gene: TRBV5-6
abundance: once
CDR3nt: TGTGCCAGCAGCTTTTACACGGGAGTTATGTCGGATTCACCCCTCCACTTT
CDR3aa: CASSFYTGVMSDSPLHF

j_gene: TRBJ2-7
d_gene: -
v_gene: TRBV4-1
abundance: -
CDR3nt: TGCGCCAGCAGCCAAGGACTAGGGGAGCGACACGAGCAGTACTTC
CDR3aa: CASSQGLGERHEQYF

j_gene: TRBJ1-2
d_gene: -
v_gene: TRBV28
abundance: -
CDR3nt: TGTGCCAGCAGTCCCTCCGTCGGGGATCGAAGAGGCTACACCTTC
CDR3aa: CASSPSVGDRRGYTF

j_gene: TRBJ2-2
d_gene: -
v_gene: TRBV11-2
abundance: few
CDR3nt: TGTGCCAGCAGCTCGGCGGCTGGGTTTTGGGAGCTGTTTTTT
CDR3aa: CASSSAAGFWELFF

j_gene: TRBJ1-5
d_gene: -
v_gene: TRBV9
abundance: -
CDR3nt: TGTGCCAGCAGCGTAAATTCCCCAGGGAAGGGTTGTAGCAATCAGCCCCAGCATTTT
CDR3aa: CASSVNSPGKGCSNQPQHF

j_gene: TRBJ2-7
d_gene: TRBD1
v_gene: TRBV5-5
abundance: -
CDR3nt: TGTGCCAGCAGCCTCCGGGACAGTCTCTACGAGCAGTACTTC
CDR3aa: CASSLRDSLYEQYF

j_gene: TRBJ2-1
d_gene: TRBD2
v_gene: TRBV5-1
abundance: -
CDR3nt: TGCGCCAGCAGTTCGCAGACTAGCGGACCGTACAATGAGCAGTTCTTC
CDR3aa: CASSSQTSGPYNEQFF